The rows below give T cell receptor beta chains drawn from one sample of a study of CD8 T cells in Susac syndrome. TCRdb re-derived calls from the immunoSEQ multiplex PCR reads in MiXCR, one entry per CDR3 protein. The data contain roughly 120,000 distinct CDR3 sequences, around 94% of them singletons. Sequencing used CD4+ T cells from PBMCs. Receptor source: a human donor in good health. Each CDR3 is given with its conserved first and last residue. D genes are given only for firm matches. A row's size may be missing; if present it is once, few, many or a size class.

len: 13; d_gene: TRBD1; v_gene: TRBV7-2; abundance: .; j_gene: TRBJ2-1; CDR3nt: TGTGCCAGCAGCCTCGGACAGGTGGAGATGCAGTTCTTC; CDR3aa: CASSLGQVEMQFF
len: 12; d_gene: .; v_gene: TRBV6-2/TRBV6-3; abundance: .; j_gene: TRBJ1-1; CDR3nt: TGTGCCAGCAGTTACTCGAACAGTGTGGCTTTCTTT; CDR3aa: CASSYSNSVAFF
len: 12; d_gene: .; v_gene: TRBV20-1; abundance: .; j_gene: TRBJ2-3; CDR3nt: TGCAGTGCTAGGGCGACGGAGGATACGCAGTATTTT; CDR3aa: CSARATEDTQYF
len: 14; d_gene: TRBD1; v_gene: TRBV10-3; abundance: .; j_gene: TRBJ1-1; CDR3nt: TGTGCCATCAGGTTCGGACAGGAAAACACTGAAGCTTTCTTT; CDR3aa: CAIRFGQENTEAFF
len: 14; d_gene: .; v_gene: TRBV7-2; abundance: .; j_gene: TRBJ2-3; CDR3nt: TGTGCCAGCAGCACCCGGGAAAGCTCCAATACGCAGTATTTT; CDR3aa: CASSTRESSNTQYF
len: 14; d_gene: .; v_gene: TRBV2; abundance: .; j_gene: TRBJ1-1; CDR3nt: TGTGCCAGCATCCTGACAGTCATGAACACTGAAGCTTTCTTT; CDR3aa: CASILTVMNTEAFF
len: 15; d_gene: TRBD2; v_gene: TRBV18; abundance: .; j_gene: TRBJ2-1; CDR3nt: TGTGCCAGCTCACTATCGACTAGCGGAGACAATGAGCAGTTCTTC; CDR3aa: CASSLSTSGDNEQFF
len: 12; d_gene: .; v_gene: TRBV18; abundance: .; j_gene: TRBJ1-1; CDR3nt: TGTGCCAGCTCAGACCGGGACGCTGAAGCTTTCTTT; CDR3aa: CASSDRDAEAFF
len: 11; d_gene: .; v_gene: TRBV12-3/TRBV12-4; abundance: .; j_gene: TRBJ2-1; CDR3nt: TGTGCCAGCAGCCGCGTCGATGAGCAGTTCTTC; CDR3aa: CASSRVDEQFF
len: 15; d_gene: TRBD2; v_gene: TRBV4-2; abundance: .; j_gene: TRBJ2-5; CDR3nt: TGTGCCAGCAGACTGAGCGGGACCTACCAAGAGACCCAGTACTTC; CDR3aa: CASRLSGTYQETQYF
len: 15; d_gene: .; v_gene: TRBV5-1; abundance: .; j_gene: TRBJ2-7; CDR3nt: TGCGCCAGCAGCTTGGGTGGCGGAGAACTTCTGGAGCAGTACTTC; CDR3aa: CASSLGGGELLEQYF
len: 14; d_gene: .; v_gene: TRBV4-3; abundance: .; j_gene: TRBJ1-5; CDR3nt: TGCGCCAGCAGTCCACAGATTAGCAATCAGCCCCAGCATTTT; CDR3aa: CASSPQISNQPQHF
len: 16; d_gene: TRBD1; v_gene: TRBV5-1; abundance: .; j_gene: TRBJ1-1; CDR3nt: TGCGCCAGCAGCTTCCGACAGGGGGGATTGGGGACTGAAGCTTTCTTT; CDR3aa: CASSFRQGGLGTEAFF
len: 15; d_gene: .; v_gene: TRBV4-3; abundance: .; j_gene: TRBJ1-5; CDR3nt: TGCGCCAGCAGCCAAGATGAGGGGTGGAATCAGCCCCAGCATTTT; CDR3aa: CASSQDEGWNQPQHF
len: 14; d_gene: TRBD2; v_gene: TRBV20-1; abundance: .; j_gene: TRBJ2-7; CDR3nt: TGCAGTGCTAGACAGACTAGCGGGAGTTACGAGCAGTACTTC; CDR3aa: CSARQTSGSYEQYF
len: 14; d_gene: .; v_gene: TRBV7-2; abundance: .; j_gene: TRBJ1-2; CDR3nt: TGTGCCAGCAGCTCCTATTCGGGGGGGGGCGGCTACACCTTC; CDR3aa: CASSSYSGGGGYTF
len: 12; d_gene: .; v_gene: TRBV20-1; abundance: .; j_gene: TRBJ2-1; CDR3nt: TGCAGTACCACACTAGAGACAAATGAGCAGTTCTTC; CDR3aa: CSTTLETNEQFF
len: 13; d_gene: .; v_gene: TRBV5-1; abundance: .; j_gene: TRBJ2-5; CDR3nt: TGCGCCAGCAGCTTGGCGGTGCGAGGCGCCCAGTACTTC; CDR3aa: CASSLAVRGAQYF
len: 14; d_gene: .; v_gene: TRBV2; abundance: .; j_gene: TRBJ1-1; CDR3nt: TGTGCCAGCAGTGTCCCGGGTTTAAACACTGAAGCTTTCTTT; CDR3aa: CASSVPGLNTEAFF
len: 13; d_gene: .; v_gene: TRBV18; abundance: .; j_gene: TRBJ1-5; CDR3nt: TGTGCCAGCTCACCATCGAGCAATCAGCCCCAGCATTTT; CDR3aa: CASSPSSNQPQHF
len: 15; d_gene: .; v_gene: TRBV10-2; abundance: .; j_gene: TRBJ1-2; CDR3nt: TGCGCCAGCAGGGGATACAGGGAATTAAACTATGGCTACACCTTC; CDR3aa: CASRGYRELNYGYTF
len: 15; d_gene: TRBD2; v_gene: TRBV5-1; abundance: .; j_gene: TRBJ2-1; CDR3nt: TGCGCCAGCAGCTTAGTGACTAGCGGCTACAATGAGCAGTTCTTC; CDR3aa: CASSLVTSGYNEQFF
len: 16; d_gene: TRBD2; v_gene: TRBV7-2; abundance: .; j_gene: TRBJ2-1; CDR3nt: TGTGCCAGCAGCTGGCGACTAGCGGGAGTAGGCAATGAGCAGTTCTTC; CDR3aa: CASSWRLAGVGNEQFF
len: 12; d_gene: .; v_gene: TRBV29-1; abundance: .; j_gene: TRBJ2-7; CDR3nt: TGCAGCGTTGAATCAAGAAGTGGAGAGCAGTACTTC; CDR3aa: CSVESRSGEQYF
len: 13; d_gene: .; v_gene: TRBV7-9; abundance: once; j_gene: TRBJ2-7; CDR3nt: TGTGCCAGCAGCTTAGTCAGGGCCTACGAGCAGTACTTC; CDR3aa: CASSLVRAYEQYF
len: 14; d_gene: .; v_gene: TRBV27; abundance: .; j_gene: TRBJ2-7; CDR3nt: TGTGCCAGCACCTCCGGGGACTCCCCCTACGAGCAGTACTTC; CDR3aa: CASTSGDSPYEQYF
len: 13; d_gene: .; v_gene: TRBV7-9; abundance: .; j_gene: TRBJ1-1; CDR3nt: TGTGCCAGCAGCCTGGGGGAAATCACTGAAGCTTTCTTT; CDR3aa: CASSLGEITEAFF
len: 17; d_gene: TRBD2; v_gene: TRBV5-1; abundance: .; j_gene: TRBJ2-1; CDR3nt: TGCGCCAGCAGCTTGGAACTACGGCTAGCGGGGCTCAATGAGCAGTTCTTC; CDR3aa: CASSLELRLAGLNEQFF
len: 15; d_gene: .; v_gene: TRBV2; abundance: .; j_gene: TRBJ2-3; CDR3nt: TGTGCCAGCAGTGAAAGTCGGCTAGCGATAGATACGCAGTATTTT; CDR3aa: CASSESRLAIDTQYF
len: 15; d_gene: .; v_gene: TRBV7-2; abundance: .; j_gene: TRBJ1-4; CDR3nt: TGTGCCAGCAGCTTGCAGGGATCCGGTAATGAAAAACTGTTTTTT; CDR3aa: CASSLQGSGNEKLFF
len: 14; d_gene: .; v_gene: TRBV6-2/TRBV6-3; abundance: .; j_gene: TRBJ1-2; CDR3nt: TGTGCCAGCAGTGACGGGAGGGGTGACTATGGCTACACCTTC; CDR3aa: CASSDGRGDYGYTF
len: 12; d_gene: TRBD2; v_gene: TRBV29-1; abundance: .; j_gene: TRBJ2-1; CDR3nt: TGCAGCGCGGCTAGCGGGAGACATGAGCAGTTCTTC; CDR3aa: CSAASGRHEQFF
len: 16; d_gene: TRBD1; v_gene: TRBV5-1; abundance: .; j_gene: TRBJ2-7; CDR3nt: TGCGCCAGCAGCTTGGGAGACAGGGGGTTTTTGGACGAGCAGTACTTC; CDR3aa: CASSLGDRGFLDEQYF
len: 13; d_gene: .; v_gene: TRBV29-1; abundance: .; j_gene: TRBJ2-5; CDR3nt: TGCAGCGCCGAAAACTCGGGTGTGGAGACCCAGTACTTC; CDR3aa: CSAENSGVETQYF
len: 13; d_gene: .; v_gene: TRBV6-6; abundance: .; j_gene: TRBJ2-3; CDR3nt: TGTGCCAGCAGTTACGTCACGACAGATACGCAGTATTTT; CDR3aa: CASSYVTTDTQYF